This TCR beta chain was identified in a study of control samples from healthy donors and cancer patients. Looked up from germline, CDR1 is MNHNY and CDR2 is SVGAGI (reference sequence). The CDR3 is 13 amino acids. V lost 5 bases to trimming and J lost 2 bases, with 10 bases between them. Sequencing was performed with immunoSEQ multiplex PCR; in TCRdb, only in-frame clones are kept and a portion is missing. Of over 150,000 clones in the sample, more than 85% are singletons; the top ten hold approximately 2%. The gene calls are TRBV6-6 and TRBJ2-7; D perhaps matches TRBD2 (5 bases). The sequenced sample consisted of blood. The receptor was isolated from a middle-aged woman in good health. CDR3 protein: CASSPHGTYEQYF. The DNA for the CDR3 is TGTGCCAGCAGTCCCCACGGGACCTACGAGCAGTACTTC.